These 31 T cell receptor beta chains originate from one sample sequenced in a study of blood T cell repertoires in COVID-19. Sequenced by immunoSEQ multiplex PCR; TCRdb stores in-frame clones only, minus some. The table records 90,000 to 120,000 clones, 80% of them present only once. The sample was peripheral blood. Every receptor here comes from a man in his 70s with acute or convalescent COVID-19.

The CDR3 nucleotides are TGTGCCAGCAGTCCCCAGCGGGGGGGCACCGGGGAGCTGTTTTTT. Its protein is CASSPQRGGTGELFF. This chain joins TRBV27 and TRBJ2-2; 10 positions match TRBD2. Germline V gives CDR1 MNHEY, CDR2 SMNVEV (reference sequence). Germline trimming cut 5 bases from V and 4 bases from J; bases unmatched to any gene: 4. This CDR3 has 15 residues.

V usage is TRBV12-1 and J usage is TRBJ2-1; the tabulated D call, TRBD1, remains unverified against the DNA. TRBV12-1 is labeled a pseudogene. There are 14 residues in the CDR3. The CDR3 reads CASSCGQGRVEQFF. The CDR3 DNA sequence: TGTGCCAGCAGCTGCGGACAGGGCAGAGTTGAGCAGTTCTTC.

The rearrangement links TRBV6-2 or TRBV6-3 to TRBJ2-5, with 12 bases identical to TRBD2. The ends lost 5 bases at V and 7 bases at J; junction bases unmatched: 8. Germline V gene data show CDR1 as MNHEY and CDR2 as SVGEGT. The length of the CDR3 is 15 residues. This chain's CDR3 is CASSKGLAGRGTQYF. In nucleotides, the CDR3 is TGTGCCAGCAGTAAAGGACTAGCGGGGAGGGGGACCCAGTACTTC.

This rearrangement joins TRBV7-9 to TRBJ2-1; 7 nucleotides agree with TRBD1. There are 15 residues in the CDR3. Germline V lookup: CDR1 SEHNR, CDR2 FQNEAQ (reference sequence). Unmatched junction bases numbered 11, after V lost 0 bases and J lost 12 bases. CDR3 residues: CASSLAGTAGRAQFF. The CDR3 DNA sequence: TGTGCCAGCAGCTTAGCTGGGACAGCCGGACGGGCGCAGTTCTTC.

The chain couples TRBV10-3 to TRBJ1-2; D not resolved. V was pared by 2 bases and J by 4 bases, with 14 bases between. Germline V lookup: CDR1 ENHRY, CDR2 SYGVKD. This CDR3 comprises 15 residues. This chain's CDR3 is CAISERQSASYGYTF. Written as DNA, the CDR3 is TGTGCCATCAGTGAGAGGCAATCCGCTAGCTATGGCTACACCTTC.

The chain couples TRBV7-3 to TRBJ2-1; maybe TRBD2 (6 bases). This CDR3 spans 14 amino acids. CDR1 and CDR2 (germline): SGHTA, FQGTGA. Deletions cut 0 bases from V and 6 bases from J, with 9 bases between. The CDR3 DNA reads TGTGCCAGCAGCTTAACGGGGGGTCGCAATGAGCAGTTCTTC. Amino acid sequence: CASSLTGGRNEQFF.

The V call is TRBV29-1, the J call TRBJ2-1; D is possibly TRBD1 (5 bases). This CDR3 has 12 residues. Trimming removed 4 bases from V and 8 bases from J, with 12 bases in between. The germline V gene encodes CDR1 SQVTM and CDR2 ANQGSEA. This chain's CDR3 is CSVVPGSDEQFF. The CDR3 DNA sequence: TGCAGCGTTGTACCAGGGTCTGATGAGCAGTTCTTC.

V and J are TRBV7-2 and TRBJ2-2; no clear D gene. Germline CDR1 and CDR2: SGHTA and FQGNSA. Trimming cost V 1 base and J 4 bases, with 7 bases left between them. The CDR3 consists of 14 residues. The CDR3 DNA reads as TGTGCCAGCAGCTTAGAACCGAGCACCGGGGAGCTGTTTTTT. As protein: CASSLEPSTGELFF.

This chain uses TRBV7-3 with TRBJ2-2; 9 nucleotides match TRBD1. The trim removed 6 bases at V and 3 bases at J, leaving 8 bases unmatched. This CDR3 has 16 residues. Per the germline V gene, CDR1 is SGHTA and CDR2 is FQGTGA. For the CDR3, the DNA is TGTGCCAGCAGGGGACCGGGACAGGGTCACACCGGGGAGCTGTTTTTT. This gives the protein CASRGPGQGHTGELFF. The variable domain in full, with the rest retrieved from reference TRBV7-3 and TRBJ2-2, is GAGVSQTPSNKVTEKGKYVELRCDPISGHTALYWYRQSLGQGPEFLIYFQGTGAADDSGLPNDRFFAVRPEGSVSTLKIQRTERGDSAVYLCASRGPGQGHTGELFFGEGSRLTVL.

The V call is TRBV9, the J call TRBJ1-1; 11 nucleotides match TRBD1. CDR1 and CDR2 (germline): SGDLS, YYNGEE. CDR3 length: 14 residues. J lost 7 bases, V lost 4 bases, and 6 bases had no gene match. The CDR3 loop is CASSPRTGGVEAFF. The CDR3 DNA reads TGTGCCAGCAGCCCCCGGACAGGGGGCGTTGAAGCTTTCTTT.

The V gene is TRBV4-2, the J gene TRBJ1-5, with a tentative D call TRBD1 (5 bases). Trimming stripped 4 bases from V and 3 bases from J, with 16 bases between. The CDR3 contains 16 residues. Germline lookup yields CDR1 LGHNA and CDR2 YNFKEQ. In nucleotides, the CDR3 is TGTGCCAGCAGCCTAGAAGGGGCTCTTGTCAATCAGCCCCAGCATTTT. Amino acids: CASSLEGALVNQPQHF.

This clone came up a few times. This sequence joins TRBV18 and TRBJ2-1, with D perhaps TRBD1 (5 bases). This CDR3 contains 15 residues. CDR1 and CDR2 from the germline V gene are KGHSH and LQKENI. V was pared by 0 bases and J by 5 bases, with 11 bases between. The CDR3 sequence: CASSPPAGWDNEQFF. Written as DNA, the CDR3 is TGTGCCAGCTCACCACCGGCAGGGTGGGACAATGAGCAGTTCTTC.

The genes are TRBV10-3 and TRBJ1-1, with 7 bases aligning to TRBD1. The CDR3 has 14 residues. The junction had 5 bases not matched to a gene; V was cut back by 6 bases and J by 1 base. Germline loops: CDR1 ENHRY, CDR2 SYGVKD. This CDR3 is CAISLTGPNTEAFF. The CDR3 region has the DNA TGTGCCATCAGCCTGACAGGGCCGAACACTGAAGCTTTCTTT.

J is TRBJ1-4 and V is TRBV2; TRBD1 matches 8 bases. After removal of 7 bases from V and 8 bases from J, the junction contained 6 bases not matched to a gene. The CDR3 sequence is 13 residues long. The germline V gene has CDR1 SNHLY and CDR2 FYNNEI. This chain's CDR3 is CASIRGRQEKLFF. The DNA for the CDR3 is TGTGCCAGCATCAGGGGGCGCCAGGAAAAACTGTTTTTT.

The chain links TRBV2 to TRBJ1-1; D is uncertain. Germline V gene sequence: CDR1 SNHLY, CDR2 FYNNEI. With 1 base removed from V and 7 bases from J, the gap between germline ends came to 10 bases. The CDR3 has 13 amino acids. CDR3 in DNA: TGTGCCAGCAGTGAAGGGGCCGTTGGTGAAGCTTTCTTT. The encoded protein is CASSEGAVGEAFF.

The rearrangement joins TRBV7-8 to TRBJ2-1, with 10 bases aligning to TRBD2. V trimming: 5 bases; J trimming: 8 bases; junction bases outside the gene matches: 6. Germline CDR1 reads SGHVS; CDR2 reads FQNEAQ. The CDR3 runs to 14 residues. The CDR3 spells CASSRPSGGDEQFF. The CDR3 DNA reads TGTGCCAGCAGCCGACCTAGCGGGGGTGATGAGCAGTTCTTC.

The chain has TRBV2 and TRBJ1-2; D is undetermined. V was clipped by 6 bases and J by 2 bases, with 13 bases between them. Germline assignment: CDR1 SNHLY and CDR2 FYNNEI. The CDR3 totals 14 residues. The CDR3 nucleotides are TGTGCCAGCAGGGGAGACACGCAGAACTATGGCTACACCTTC. Residues: CASRGDTQNYGYTF. The full variable domain, with the rest looked up from reference TRBV2 and TRBJ1-2, is EPEVTQTPSHQVTQMGQEVILRCVPISNHLYFYWYRQILGQKVEFLVSFYNNEISEKSEIFDDQFSVERPDGSNFTLKIRSTKLEDSAMYFCASRGDTQNYGYTFGSGTRLTVV.

The J gene is TRBJ2-1, the V gene TRBV19; TRBD2 matches at 10 bases. Losses at the gene ends were 10 bases for V and 0 bases for J; bases not matched to a gene: 3. CDR1 is LNHDA and CDR2 is SQIVND in the germline V gene (reference sequence). The CDR3 has 14 amino acids. The CDR3 protein is CATTSGASYNEQFF. CDR3 sequence (DNA): TGTGCCACTACTAGCGGGGCCTCCTACAATGAGCAGTTCTTC.

This chain links TRBV5-1 with TRBJ2-7; 9 bases are a match to TRBD1. The junction had 4 bases not matched to a gene; V was cut back by 4 bases and J by 2 bases. CDR1 and CDR2 (germline): SGHRS, YFSETQ. This CDR3 contains 14 residues. Here the CDR3 reads CASSPGTGTYEQYF. CDR3 DNA sequence: TGCGCCAGCAGCCCCGGGACAGGGACCTACGAGCAGTACTTC.

J is TRBJ2-2 and V is TRBV3-1 (or the pseudogene TRBV3-2), with TRBD1 matching 7 bases. The CDR3 is made up of 15 amino acids. V gave up 0 bases and J gave up 6 bases; unmatched junction bases: 4. Germline CDR1 LGHDT, CDR2 YNNKEL (reference sequence). CDR3 amino acids: CASSQDRQGAGELFF. In DNA form, the CDR3 reads TGTGCCAGCAGCCAAGATCGGCAGGGGGCCGGGGAGCTGTTTTTT.

The chain has TRBV12-5 and TRBJ1-1; D unclear. This CDR3 has 16 residues. Germline V gene lookup returns CDR1 LGHNT and CDR2 FRNRAP. V lost 0 bases to trimming and J lost 1 base, with 12 bases between them. CDR3 residues: CASGLVRLEENTEAFF. DNA of the CDR3: TGTGCTAGTGGTTTGGTACGGCTGGAGGAGAACACTGAAGCTTTCTTT.

The V and J genes are TRBV7-3 and TRBJ1-6; D perhaps matches TRBD1 (5 bases). V lost 2 bases and J 6 bases, leaving 8 bases between the germline ends. The length of the CDR3 is 14 residues. The germline V gene has CDR1 SGHTA and CDR2 FQGTGA. The CDR3 reads CASSLRGSNSPLHF. CDR3 DNA sequence: TGTGCCAGCAGCTTACGGGGGAGTAATTCACCCCTCCACTTT.

This clone was seen a single time. V is TRBV7-2 and J is TRBJ1-3; D might be TRBD1 (5 bases). V lost 2 bases to trimming and J lost 4 bases, with 9 bases between them. The CDR3 has 14 amino acids. Germline V gene data show CDR1 as SGHTA and CDR2 as FQGNSA. CDR3 in amino acids: CASSLSGSGNTIYF. The CDR3 nucleotides are TGTGCCAGCAGCTTATCAGGGTCCGGAAACACCATATATTTT.

This sequence joins TRBV5-4 and TRBJ2-1; possibly TRBD2 for D (6 bases). The germline V gene has CDR1 SGHNT and CDR2 YYREEE (reference sequence). This CDR3 has 14 amino acids. Between the trimmed V and J ends, which lost 0 bases and 8 bases, there was a span of 12 bases. The CDR3 loop is CASSLAGGAHEQFF. DNA for the CDR3: TGTGCCAGCAGCTTGGCCGGAGGGGCACATGAGCAGTTCTTC.

The gene calls are TRBV18 and TRBJ2-5; possibly TRBD1 for D (6 bases). CDR1 and CDR2 from the germline V gene are KGHSH and LQKENI. Trimming shortened V by 3 bases and J by 0 bases, and 11 bases separated the two germline ends. CDR3 length equals 15 residues. As DNA, the CDR3 is TGTGCCAGCTCACCCTACCGACAGGACCAAGAGACCCAGTACTTC. Protein product: CASSPYRQDQETQYF.

The rearrangement uses TRBV3-1 (or the pseudogene TRBV3-2) and TRBJ2-7, with D possibly matching TRBD1 (6 bases). Germline V gene data show CDR1 as LGHDT and CDR2 as YNNKEL (reference sequence). This CDR3 spans 13 amino acids. Trimming shortened V by 4 bases and J by 5 bases, and 12 bases separated the two germline ends. This CDR3 reads CASSRAGTNEQYF. In DNA form, the CDR3 reads TGTGCCAGCAGCCGAGCCGGGACAAACGAGCAGTACTTC.

This clone occurred many times. The gene calls are TRBV18 and TRBJ1-3; D unresolved. V was shortened by 3 bases and J by 4 bases, with 13 bases between the two germline ends. Germline V lookup: CDR1 KGHSH, CDR2 LQKENI. The CDR3 covers 15 residues. In DNA, the CDR3 is TGTGCCAGCTCACCTGTTGAGGGCCGGGGAAACACCATATATTTT. This codes for CASSPVEGRGNTIYF. The full variable domain, completed using reference TRBV18 and TRBJ1-3, is NAGVMQNPRHLVRRRGQEARLRCSPMKGHSHVYWYRQLPEEGLKFMVYLQKENIIDESGMPKERFSAEFPKEGPSILRIQQVVRGDSAAYFCASSPVEGRGNTIYFGEGSWLTVV.

The chain uses TRBV7-3 and TRBJ1-2, with 8 bases that match TRBD1. Germline values: CDR1 SGHTA, CDR2 FQGTGA. V lost 5 bases to trimming and J lost 5 bases; unmatched junction nucleotides: 13. CDR3 length equals 16 residues. The chain's CDR3 is CASSVNPGGEGYGYTF. The CDR3 bases are TGTGCCAGCAGCGTCAATCCAGGGGGCGAGGGGTATGGCTACACCTTC.

V is TRBV18 and J is TRBJ2-5; 7 bases agree with TRBD1. The V gene's germline CDR1 is KGHSH and CDR2 LQKENI. This CDR3 region has 15 residues. V trimming: 1 base; J trimming: 1 base; junction bases outside the gene matches: 3. Written as DNA, the CDR3 is TGTGCCAGCTCACCACGACAGGGCGGCCAAGAGACCCAGTACTTC. It codes for CASSPRQGGQETQYF.

The sample holds one count of this clone. The rearrangement links TRBV4-1 to TRBJ1-5; TRBD1 is a possible D gene (5 bases). V lost 3 bases, J lost 4 bases, and 19 bases lay in between. The CDR3 loop spans 17 amino acids. CDR1 and CDR2 from the germline V gene are MGHRA and YSYEKL. For the CDR3, the DNA is TGCGCCAGCAGCCACGGCAGGGCTTTAGGGCAGAATCAGCCCCAGCATTTT. Its translation is CASSHGRALGQNQPQHF.

The chain carries TRBV6-5 and TRBJ1-4; 10 bases map to TRBD1. Germline-derived CDR1 and CDR2 are MNHEY and SVGAGI. The CDR3 spans 15 residues. V dropped 10 bases and J dropped 8; count of bases not matched to a gene: 13. The CDR3, as DNA: TGTGCCACCTCGTCGCCGGGACAGGGGAGGGAAAAACTGTTTTTT. It codes for CATSSPGQGREKLFF.